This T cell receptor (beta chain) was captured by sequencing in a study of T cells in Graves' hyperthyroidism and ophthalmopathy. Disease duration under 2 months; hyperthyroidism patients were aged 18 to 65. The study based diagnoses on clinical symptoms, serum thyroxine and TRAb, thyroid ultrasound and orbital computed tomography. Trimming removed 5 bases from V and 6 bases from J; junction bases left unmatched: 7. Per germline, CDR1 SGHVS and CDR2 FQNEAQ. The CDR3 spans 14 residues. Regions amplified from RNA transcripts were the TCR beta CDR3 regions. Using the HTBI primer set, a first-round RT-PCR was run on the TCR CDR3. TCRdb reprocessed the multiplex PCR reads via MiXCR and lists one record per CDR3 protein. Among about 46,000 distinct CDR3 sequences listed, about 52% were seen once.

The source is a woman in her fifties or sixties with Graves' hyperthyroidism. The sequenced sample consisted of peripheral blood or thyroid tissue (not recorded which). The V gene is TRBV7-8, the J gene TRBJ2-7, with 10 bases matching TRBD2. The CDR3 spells CASSRTSGTREQYF. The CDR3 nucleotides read TGTGCCAGCAGCAGAACTAGCGGGACACGCGAGCAGTACTTC.